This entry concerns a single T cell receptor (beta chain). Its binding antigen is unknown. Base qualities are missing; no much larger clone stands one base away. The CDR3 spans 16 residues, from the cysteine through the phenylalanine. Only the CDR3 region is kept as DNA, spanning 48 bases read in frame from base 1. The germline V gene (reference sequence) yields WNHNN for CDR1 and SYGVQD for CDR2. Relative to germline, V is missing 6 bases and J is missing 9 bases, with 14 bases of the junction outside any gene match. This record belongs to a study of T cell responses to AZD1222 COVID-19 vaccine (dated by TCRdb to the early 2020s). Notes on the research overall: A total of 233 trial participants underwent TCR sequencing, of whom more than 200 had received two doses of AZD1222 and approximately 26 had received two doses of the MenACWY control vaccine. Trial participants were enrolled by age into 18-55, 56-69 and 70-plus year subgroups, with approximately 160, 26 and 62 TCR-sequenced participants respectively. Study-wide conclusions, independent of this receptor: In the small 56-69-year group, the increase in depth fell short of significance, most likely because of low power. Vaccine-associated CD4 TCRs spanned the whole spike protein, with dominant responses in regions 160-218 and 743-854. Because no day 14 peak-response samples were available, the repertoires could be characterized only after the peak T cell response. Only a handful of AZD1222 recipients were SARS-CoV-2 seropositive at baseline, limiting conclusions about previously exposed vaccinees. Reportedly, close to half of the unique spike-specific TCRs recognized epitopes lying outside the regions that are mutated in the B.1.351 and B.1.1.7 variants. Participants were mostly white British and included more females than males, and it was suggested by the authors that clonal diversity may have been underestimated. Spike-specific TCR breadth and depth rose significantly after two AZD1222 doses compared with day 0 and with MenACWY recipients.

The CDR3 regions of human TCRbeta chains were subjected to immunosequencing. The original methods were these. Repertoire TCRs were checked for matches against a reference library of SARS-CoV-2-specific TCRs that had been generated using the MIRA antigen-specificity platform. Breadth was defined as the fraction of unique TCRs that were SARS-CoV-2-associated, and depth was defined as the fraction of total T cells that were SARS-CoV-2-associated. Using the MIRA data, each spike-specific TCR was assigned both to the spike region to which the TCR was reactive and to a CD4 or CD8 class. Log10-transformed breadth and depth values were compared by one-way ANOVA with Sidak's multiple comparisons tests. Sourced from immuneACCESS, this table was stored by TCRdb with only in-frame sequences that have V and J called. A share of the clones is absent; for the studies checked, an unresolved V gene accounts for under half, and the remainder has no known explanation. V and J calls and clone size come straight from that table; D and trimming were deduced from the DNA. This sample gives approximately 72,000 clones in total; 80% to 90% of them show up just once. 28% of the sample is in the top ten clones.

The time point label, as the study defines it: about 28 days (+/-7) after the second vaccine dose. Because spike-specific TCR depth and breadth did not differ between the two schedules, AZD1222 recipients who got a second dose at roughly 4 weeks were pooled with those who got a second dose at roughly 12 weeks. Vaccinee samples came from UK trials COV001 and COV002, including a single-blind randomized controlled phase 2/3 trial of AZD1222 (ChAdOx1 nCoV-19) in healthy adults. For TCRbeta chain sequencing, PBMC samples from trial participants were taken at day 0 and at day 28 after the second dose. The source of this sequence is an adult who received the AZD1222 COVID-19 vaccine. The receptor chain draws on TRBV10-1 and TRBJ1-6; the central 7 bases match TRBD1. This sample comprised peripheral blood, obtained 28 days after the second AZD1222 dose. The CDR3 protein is CASSGTSQGDSSPLHF. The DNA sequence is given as TGCGCCAGCAGCGGGACCTCCCAGGGGGACAGTTCACCCCTCCACTTT.